The 8 T cell receptor beta chains presented below share a single source sample, sequenced in a study of control samples from healthy donors and cancer patients. Libraries were prepared by immunoSEQ multiplex PCR; TCRdb keeps only in-frame clonotypes and omits some of them. The data show approximately 170,000 clones, with just over 90% seen just once and around 1.4% held by the top ten. The sample consisted of blood. All receptors derive from a man younger than 40 in good health.

The chain recombines TRBV14 with TRBJ1-2; 9 bases are a match to TRBD1. V lost 3 bases and J lost 4; bases outside the gene matches: 9. The CDR3 is made up of 16 amino acids. Looked up from germline, CDR1 is SGHDN and CDR2 is FVKESK. The CDR3 DNA reads TGTGCCAGCAGCCACGACAACAGGGGGCTCCGCTATGGCTACACCTTC. Translating it yields CASSHDNRGLRYGYTF.

The V call is TRBV19, the J call TRBJ1-1; D unresolved. V lost 7 bases to trimming and J lost 3 bases, with 18 bases between them. Germline V gene data show CDR1 as LNHDA and CDR2 as SQIVND (reference sequence). This CDR3 is 15 amino acids long. In nucleotides, the CDR3 is TGTGCCAGTACCATATACGGGGTCGGGGACACTGAAGCTTTCTTT. Protein product: CASTIYGVGDTEAFF.

The V gene is TRBV5-6, the J gene TRBJ2-7; tentative D call: TRBD2 (6 bases). Germline CDR1 and CDR2: SGHDT and YYEEEE. CDR3 length equals 14 residues. Trimming removed 4 bases at V and 1 base at J, with 12 bases between. CDR3 in DNA: TGTGCCAGCAGCACACAGCGGGTATCCTACGAGCAGTACTTC. Translation: CASSTQRVSYEQYF.

The chain couples TRBV4-2 to TRBJ2-3, with 11 bases matching TRBD2. Germline CDR1 is LGHNA and CDR2 is YNFKEQ. The junction had 10 bases not matched to a gene; V was cut back by 5 bases and J by 6 bases. The CDR3 covers 16 residues. CDR3 protein: CASSEIAGGPGDTQYF. DNA for the CDR3: TGTGCCAGCAGCGAAATAGCGGGGGGGCCGGGGGATACGCAGTATTTT.

The DNA for the CDR3 is TGCGCCAGCAGCAACCGGGACCCGAGCTACGAGCAGTACTTC. This sequence encodes CASSNRDPSYEQYF. The V and J genes are TRBV5-1 and TRBJ2-7; D tentatively fits TRBD1 or TRBD2 (5 bases each). The ends were cut back, 4 bases at V and 3 bases at J, with 14 bases in the middle. Germline lookup yields CDR1 SGHRS and CDR2 YFSETQ. The CDR3 sequence is 14 residues long. Full variable domain (missing parts from reference TRBV5-1 and TRBJ2-7): KAGVTQTPRYLIKTRGQQVTLSCSPISGHRSVSWYQQTPGQGLQFLFEYFSETQRNKGNFPGRFSGRQFSNSRSEMNVSTLELGDSALYLCASSNRDPSYEQYFGPGTRLTVT.

The genes are TRBV4-1 and TRBJ2-5, with 8 bases fitting TRBD2. The ends lost 4 bases at V and 3 bases at J; junction bases unmatched: 10. This CDR3 is 16 amino acids long. Per the germline V gene, CDR1 is MGHRA and CDR2 is YSYEKL. As DNA, the CDR3 is TGCGCCAGCAGCCCAATATTCACTAGCGGAGAAGAGACCCAGTACTTC. This gives the protein CASSPIFTSGEETQYF.

The chain joins TRBV6-2 or TRBV6-3 to TRBJ1-5; D not resolved. V was clipped by 6 bases and J by 4 bases, with 10 bases between them. From germline, CDR1 is MNHEY and CDR2 SVGEGT. There are 13 residues in the CDR3. CDR3 region: CASSLGNNQPQHF. The CDR3 DNA sequence: TGTGCCAGCAGCTTGGGAAATAATCAGCCCCAGCATTTT.

The chain recombines TRBV6-2 or TRBV6-3 with TRBJ1-1; a weak D match, TRBD1 (6 bases). This CDR3 has 17 residues. Germline-derived CDR1 and CDR2 are MNHEY and SVGEGT. V gave up 2 bases and J gave up 5 bases, with 21 bases separating them. Here the CDR3 reads CASSYGRDTWGGTEAFF. CDR3 sequence (DNA): TGTGCCAGCAGTTACGGGCGGGACACCTGGGGAGGAACTGAAGCTTTCTTT.